The T cell receptor beta chain under discussion was sequenced for a study of cytomegalovirus exposure and HLA in healthy donors. At the level of the study: Early on, a data release was issued that held some 85 million unique TCRs from HLA-typed donors.

V shed 3 bases and J 0 bases; nucleotides not matched to a gene: 8. The CDR3 spans 17 residues. CDR1 SGHDT and CDR2 YYEEEE come from the germline V gene. PCR involved 60 Vbeta and 13 Jbeta primers. Measured with immunoSEQ multiplex PCR; TCRdb has only the in-frame clones, and not every one. Here the sample spans some 140,000 clones, roughly 80% being singletons. The sequence came from a man between 18 and 29 years old in good health and CMV-seronegative. This sequence joins TRBV5-6 and TRBJ1-1; 10 bases are a match to TRBD1. The sequenced sample consisted of PBMCs. The CDR3 nucleotides are TGTGCCAGCAGCTCGGGACAGGGGTCCTCGTTGAACACTGAAGCTTTCTTT. It is translated as CASSSGQGSSLNTEAFF.